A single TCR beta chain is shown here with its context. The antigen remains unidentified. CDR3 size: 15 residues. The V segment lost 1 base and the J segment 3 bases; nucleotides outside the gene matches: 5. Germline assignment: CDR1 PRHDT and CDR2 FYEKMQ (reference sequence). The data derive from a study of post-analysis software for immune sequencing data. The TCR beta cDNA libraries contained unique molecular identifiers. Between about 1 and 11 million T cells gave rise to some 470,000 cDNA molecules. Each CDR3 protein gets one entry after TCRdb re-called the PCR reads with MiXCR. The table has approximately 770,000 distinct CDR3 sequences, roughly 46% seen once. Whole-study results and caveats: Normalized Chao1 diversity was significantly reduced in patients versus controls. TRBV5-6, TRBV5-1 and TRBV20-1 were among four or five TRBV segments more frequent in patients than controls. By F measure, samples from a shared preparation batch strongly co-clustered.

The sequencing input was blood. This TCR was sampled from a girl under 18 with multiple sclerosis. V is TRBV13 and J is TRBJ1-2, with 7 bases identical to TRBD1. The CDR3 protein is CASSLEVQGDYGYTF. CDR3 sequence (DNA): TGTGCCAGCAGCTTAGAGGTGCAGGGGGACTATGGCTACACCTTC.